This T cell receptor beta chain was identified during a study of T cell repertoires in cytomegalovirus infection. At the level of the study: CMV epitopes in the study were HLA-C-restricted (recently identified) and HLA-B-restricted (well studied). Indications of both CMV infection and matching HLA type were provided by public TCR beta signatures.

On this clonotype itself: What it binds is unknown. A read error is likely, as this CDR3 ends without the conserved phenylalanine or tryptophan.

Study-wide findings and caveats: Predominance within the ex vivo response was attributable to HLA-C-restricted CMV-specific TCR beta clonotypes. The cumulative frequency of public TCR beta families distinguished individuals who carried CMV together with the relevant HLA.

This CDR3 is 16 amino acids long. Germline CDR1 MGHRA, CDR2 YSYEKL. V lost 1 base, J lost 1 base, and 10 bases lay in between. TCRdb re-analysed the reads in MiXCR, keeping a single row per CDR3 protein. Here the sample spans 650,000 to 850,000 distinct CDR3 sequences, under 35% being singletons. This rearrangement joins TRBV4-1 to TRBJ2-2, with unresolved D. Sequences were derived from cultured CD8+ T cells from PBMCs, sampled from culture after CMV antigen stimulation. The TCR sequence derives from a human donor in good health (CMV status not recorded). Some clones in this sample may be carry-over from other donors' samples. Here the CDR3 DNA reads TGCGCCAGCAGCCAAGCGGTCCTCGGGAACACCGGGGAGCTGTTTTTA. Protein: CASSQAVLGNTGELFL.